This T cell receptor (beta chain) stems from a study of blood T cells in healthy people across ages. Study observations and caveats: Naive CD4+ cells and diversity were both higher in long-lived donors than in aged donors.

Trimming took off 3 bases at V and 4 bases at J, with 7 bases between the two ends. The germline V gene has CDR1 DFQATT and CDR2 SNEGSKA (reference sequence). The CDR3 contains 12 residues. There are a few counts of this clonotype. The antigen remains undetermined. Sample-barcoded 5' priming and a J-beta primer mix drove a second PCR of about 7 to 11 cycles. A single record per CDR3 protein comes from TCRdb applying MiXCR to the 5' RACE reads. Of 650,000 to 800,000 distinct CDR3 sequences listed, 44% are singletons. Sequenced: blood. V gene TRBV20-1 combines with J gene TRBJ1-5; D gene unclear. This sequence was found in a man in his sixties in good health. This CDR3 reads CSARGPNQPQHF. The CDR3 DNA reads TGCAGTGCTAGGGGCCCTAATCAGCCCCAGCATTTT.